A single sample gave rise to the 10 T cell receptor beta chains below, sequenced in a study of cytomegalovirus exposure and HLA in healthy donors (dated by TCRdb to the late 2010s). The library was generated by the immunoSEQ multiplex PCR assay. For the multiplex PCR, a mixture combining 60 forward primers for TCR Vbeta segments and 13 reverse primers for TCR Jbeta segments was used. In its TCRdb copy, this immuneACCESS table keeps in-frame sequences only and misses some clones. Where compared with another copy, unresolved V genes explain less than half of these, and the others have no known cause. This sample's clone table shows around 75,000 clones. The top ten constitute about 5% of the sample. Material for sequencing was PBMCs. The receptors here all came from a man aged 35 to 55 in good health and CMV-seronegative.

CDR3 in DNA: TGTGCCAGCAGCCGGACGGCCCTAGGGCCGGGAGGTGGCTACACCTTC. Amino acids: CASSRTALGPGGGYTF. This sequence joins TRBV7-6 and TRBJ1-2; D remains ambiguous. The CDR3 consists of 16 residues. Germline-derived CDR1 and CDR2 are SGHVS and FNYEAQ. V lost 5 bases to trimming and J lost 7 bases, with 23 bases between them.

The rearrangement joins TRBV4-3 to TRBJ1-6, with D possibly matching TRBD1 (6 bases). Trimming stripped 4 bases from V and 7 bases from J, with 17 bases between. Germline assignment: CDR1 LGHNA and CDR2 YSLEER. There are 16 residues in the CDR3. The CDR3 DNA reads TGCGCCAGCAGCCTCGTTCTAGGACAGACCAATTCACCCCTCCACTTT. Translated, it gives CASSLVLGQTNSPLHF.

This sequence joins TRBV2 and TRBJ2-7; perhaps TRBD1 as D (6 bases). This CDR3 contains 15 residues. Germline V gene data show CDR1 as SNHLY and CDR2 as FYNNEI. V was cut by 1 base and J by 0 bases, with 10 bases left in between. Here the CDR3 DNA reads TGTGCCAGCAGTGAAGTGACAGGCCGCTCCTACGAGCAGTACTTC. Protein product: CASSEVTGRSYEQYF. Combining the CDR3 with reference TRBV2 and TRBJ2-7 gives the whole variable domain EPEVTQTPSHQVTQMGQEVILRCVPISNHLYFYWYRQILGQKVEFLVSFYNNEISEKSEIFDDQFSVERPDGSNFTLKIRSTKLEDSAMYFCASSEVTGRSYEQYFGPGTRLTVT.

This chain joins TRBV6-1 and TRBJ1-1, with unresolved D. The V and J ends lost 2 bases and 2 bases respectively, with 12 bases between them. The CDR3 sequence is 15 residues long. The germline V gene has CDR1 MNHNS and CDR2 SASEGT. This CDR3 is CASSERVDFNTEAFF. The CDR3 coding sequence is TGTGCCAGCAGTGAAAGGGTGGACTTTAACACTGAAGCTTTCTTT.

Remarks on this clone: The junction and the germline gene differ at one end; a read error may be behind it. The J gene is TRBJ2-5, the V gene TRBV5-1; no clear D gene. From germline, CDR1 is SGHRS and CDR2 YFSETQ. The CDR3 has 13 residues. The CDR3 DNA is TGCGCCACCAGCCCCGGAGTCCAAGAGACCCAGTACTTC. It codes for CATSPGVQETQYF.

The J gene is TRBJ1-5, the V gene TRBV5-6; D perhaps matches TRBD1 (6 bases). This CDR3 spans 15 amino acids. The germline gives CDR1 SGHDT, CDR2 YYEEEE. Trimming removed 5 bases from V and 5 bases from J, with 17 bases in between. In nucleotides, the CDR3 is TGTGCCAGCAGTAGTAGGGACAACAAATATCAGCCCCAGCATTTT. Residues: CASSSRDNKYQPQHF. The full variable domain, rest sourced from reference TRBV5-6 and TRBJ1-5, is DAGVTQSPTHLIKTRGQQVTLRCSPKSGHDTVSWYQQALGQGPQFIFQYYEEEERQRGNFPDRFSGHQFPNYSSELNVNALLLGDSALYLCASSSRDNKYQPQHFGDGTRLSIL.

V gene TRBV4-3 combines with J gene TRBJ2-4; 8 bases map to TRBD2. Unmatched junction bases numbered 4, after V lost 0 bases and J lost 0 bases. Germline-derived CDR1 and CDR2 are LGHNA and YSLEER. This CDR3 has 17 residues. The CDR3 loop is CASSQEGLAGAKNIQYF. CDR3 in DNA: TGCGCCAGCAGCCAAGAAGGACTAGCTGGAGCCAAAAACATTCAGTACTTC.

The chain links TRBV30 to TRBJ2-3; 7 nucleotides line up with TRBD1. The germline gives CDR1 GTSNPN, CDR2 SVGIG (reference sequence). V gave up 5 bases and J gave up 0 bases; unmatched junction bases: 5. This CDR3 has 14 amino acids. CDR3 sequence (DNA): TGTGCCTGGGACAGGGTGTTAAGCACAGATACGCAGTATTTT. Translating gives CAWDRVLSTDTQYF. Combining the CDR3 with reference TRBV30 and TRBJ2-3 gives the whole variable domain SQTIHQWPATLVQPVGSPLSLECTVEGTSNPNLYWYRQAAGRGLQLLFYSVGIGQISSEVPQNLSASRPQDRQFILSSKKLLLSDSGFYLCAWDRVLSTDTQYFGPGTRLTVL.

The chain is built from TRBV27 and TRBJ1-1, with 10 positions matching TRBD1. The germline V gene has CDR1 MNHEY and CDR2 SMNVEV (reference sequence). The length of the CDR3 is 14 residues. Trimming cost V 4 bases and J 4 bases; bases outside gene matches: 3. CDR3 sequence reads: CASSSRDRGTEAFF. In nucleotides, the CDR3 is TGTGCCAGCAGTTCCCGGGACAGGGGCACTGAAGCTTTCTTT.

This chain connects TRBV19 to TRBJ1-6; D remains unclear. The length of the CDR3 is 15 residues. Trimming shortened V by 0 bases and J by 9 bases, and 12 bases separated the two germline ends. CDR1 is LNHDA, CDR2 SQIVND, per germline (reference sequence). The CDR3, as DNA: TGTGCCAGTAGTATAGACAGAGGGAAAGGTTCACCCCTCCACTTT. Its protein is CASSIDRGKGSPLHF. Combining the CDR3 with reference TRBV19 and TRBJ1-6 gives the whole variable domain DGGITQSPKYLFRKEGQNVTLSCEQNLNHDAMYWYRQDPGQGLRLIYYSQIVNDFQKGDIAEGYSVSREKKESFPLTVTSAQKNPTAFYLCASSIDRGKGSPLHFGNGTRLTVT.